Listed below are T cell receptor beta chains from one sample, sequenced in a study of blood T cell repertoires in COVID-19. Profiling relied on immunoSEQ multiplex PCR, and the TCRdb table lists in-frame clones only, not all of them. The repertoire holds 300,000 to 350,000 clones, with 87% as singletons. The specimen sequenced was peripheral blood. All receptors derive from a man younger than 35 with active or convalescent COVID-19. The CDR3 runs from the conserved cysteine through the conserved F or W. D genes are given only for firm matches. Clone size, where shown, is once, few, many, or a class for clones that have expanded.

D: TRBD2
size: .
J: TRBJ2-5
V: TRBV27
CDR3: CASSPGLAWETQYF
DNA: TGTGCCAGCAGTCCGGGACTAGCATGGGAGACCCAGTACTTC

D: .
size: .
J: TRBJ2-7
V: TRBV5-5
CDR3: CASSLGGGWVEQYF
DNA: TGTGCCAGCAGCTTGGGCGGGGGCTGGGTCGAGCAGTACTTC

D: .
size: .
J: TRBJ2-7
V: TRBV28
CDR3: CASSQTVSGSYEQYF
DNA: TGTGCCAGCAGCCAGACAGTGTCAGGCTCCTACGAGCAGTACTTC

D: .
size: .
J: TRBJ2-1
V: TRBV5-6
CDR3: CASSFLVQLTYNEQFF
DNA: TGTGCCAGCAGCTTTTTAGTACAGTTAACTTACAATGAGCAGTTCTTC

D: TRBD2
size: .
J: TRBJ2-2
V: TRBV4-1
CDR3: CASSQEGTSGGVRELFF
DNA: TGCGCCAGCAGCCAAGAAGGGACTAGCGGGGGGGTCAGGGAGCTGTTTTTT

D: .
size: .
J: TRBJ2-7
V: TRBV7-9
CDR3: CASSQRSGYEQYF
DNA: TGTGCCAGCAGCCAACGGAGTGGCTACGAGCAGTACTTC

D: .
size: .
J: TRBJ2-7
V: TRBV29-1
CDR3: CSVEGGQGYEQYF
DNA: TGCAGCGTTGAAGGCGGACAAGGCTACGAGCAGTACTTC

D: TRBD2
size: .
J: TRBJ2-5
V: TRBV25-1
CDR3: CASSDLSGGVRETQYF
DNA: TGTGCCAGCAGTGACCTTTCGGGAGGGGTCAGAGAGACCCAGTACTTC

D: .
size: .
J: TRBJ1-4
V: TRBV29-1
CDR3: CSVEPANSDEKLFF
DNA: TGCAGCGTTGAACCCGCCAACTCTGATGAAAAACTGTTTTTT

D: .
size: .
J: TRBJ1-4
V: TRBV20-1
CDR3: CSASGVGLTNEKLFF
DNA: TGCAGTGCTAGTGGGGTGGGGCTAACCAATGAAAAACTGTTTTTT

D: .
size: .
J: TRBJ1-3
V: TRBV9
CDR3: CASSVGGAFYSGNTIYF
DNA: TGTGCCAGCAGCGTAGGGGGAGCGTTCTACTCTGGAAACACCATATATTTT

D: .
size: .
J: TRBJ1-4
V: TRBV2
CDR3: CASGQGNEKLFF
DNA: TGTGCCAGCGGCCAGGGGAATGAAAAACTGTTTTTT

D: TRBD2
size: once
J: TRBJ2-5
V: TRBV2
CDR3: CARTPGLVETQYF
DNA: TGTGCCAGAACGCCGGGACTAGTGGAGACCCAGTACTTC

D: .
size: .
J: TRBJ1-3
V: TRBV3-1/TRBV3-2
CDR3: CASSHSLTVAGNTIYF
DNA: TGTGCCAGCAGCCACTCTCTAACAGTTGCTGGAAACACCATATATTTT

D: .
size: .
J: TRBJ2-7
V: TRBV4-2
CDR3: CASSPGGAGYEQYF
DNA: TGTGCCAGCAGCCCGGGCGGGGCAGGCTACGAGCAGTACTTC

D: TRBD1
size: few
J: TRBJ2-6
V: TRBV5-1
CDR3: CASSFTGAGANVLTF
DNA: TGCGCCAGCAGCTTTACAGGGGCTGGGGCCAACGTCCTGACTTTC

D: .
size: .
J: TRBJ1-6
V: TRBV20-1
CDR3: CSASDRSSYNSPLHF
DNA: TGCAGTGCCAGTGACAGAAGCTCCTATAATTCACCCCTCCACTTT

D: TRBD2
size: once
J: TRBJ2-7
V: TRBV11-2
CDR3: CASSSKTSPVGPPSYEQYF
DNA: TGTGCCAGCAGCTCTAAGACTAGCCCAGTAGGACCCCCCTCCTACGAGCAGTACTTC

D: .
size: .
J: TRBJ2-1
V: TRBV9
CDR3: CASSVEGAPGDEQFF
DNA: TGTGCCAGCAGCGTAGAGGGAGCCCCGGGGGATGAGCAGTTCTTC

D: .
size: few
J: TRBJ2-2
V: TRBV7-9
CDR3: CASSSSSLRRVNTGELFF
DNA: TGTGCCAGCAGCTCATCCTCACTACGGCGAGTGAACACCGGGGAGCTGTTTTTT

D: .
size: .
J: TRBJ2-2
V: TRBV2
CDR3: CASSASRALTGELFF
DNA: TGTGCCAGCAGTGCGAGCAGGGCCCTCACCGGGGAGCTGTTTTTT

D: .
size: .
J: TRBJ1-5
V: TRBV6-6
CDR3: CASSPGGTSNQPQHF
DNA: TGTGCCAGCAGCCCGGGGGGTACGAGCAATCAGCCCCAGCATTTT

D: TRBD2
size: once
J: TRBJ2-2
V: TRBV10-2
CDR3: CASSDGLAGNTGELFF
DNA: TGCGCCAGCAGCGATGGCCTAGCGGGGAACACCGGGGAGCTGTTTTTT

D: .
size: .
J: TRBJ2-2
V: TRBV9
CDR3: CASSPHYGLLTGELFF
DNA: TGTGCCAGCAGCCCCCACTATGGCCTTCTCACCGGGGAGCTGTTTTTT

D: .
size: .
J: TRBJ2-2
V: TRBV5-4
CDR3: CASSLKAGNTGELFF
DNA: TGTGCCAGCAGCTTGAAGGCAGGGAACACCGGGGAGCTGTTTTTT

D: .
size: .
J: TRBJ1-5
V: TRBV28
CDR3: CASNPKVGHGNQPQHF
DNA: TGTGCCAGCAACCCGAAGGTGGGACACGGCAATCAGCCCCAGCATTTT

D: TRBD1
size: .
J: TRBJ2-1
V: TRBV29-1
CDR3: CSVEGQGAESEQFF
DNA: TGCAGCGTTGAAGGACAGGGGGCGGAATCTGAGCAGTTCTTC

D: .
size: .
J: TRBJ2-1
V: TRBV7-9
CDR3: CASSSDSYNEQFF
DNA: TGTGCCAGCAGCTCGGACAGCTACAATGAGCAGTTCTTC

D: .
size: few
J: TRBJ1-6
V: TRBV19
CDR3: CASKDTANSPLHF
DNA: TGTGCCAGTAAGGACACGGCTAATTCACCCCTCCACTTT

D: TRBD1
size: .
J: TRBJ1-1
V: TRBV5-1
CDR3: CASSPNDRAAGFKTFF
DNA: TGCGCCAGCAGCCCCAATGACAGGGCCGCCGGTTTTAAAACTTTCTTT

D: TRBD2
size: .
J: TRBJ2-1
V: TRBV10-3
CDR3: CAMGLAGSNEQFF
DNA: TGTGCCATGGGACTAGCGGGATCCAATGAGCAGTTCTTC

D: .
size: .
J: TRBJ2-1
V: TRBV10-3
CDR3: CAISATSDNEQFF
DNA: TGTGCCATCAGTGCGACAAGTGACAATGAGCAGTTCTTC

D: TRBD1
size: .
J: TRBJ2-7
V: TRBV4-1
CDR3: CASSQVGTGGSYEQYF
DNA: TGCGCCAGCAGCCAAGTTGGGACAGGGGGCTCCTACGAGCAGTACTTC

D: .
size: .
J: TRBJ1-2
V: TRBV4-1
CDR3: CASSQTWGGINDGYTF
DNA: TGCGCCAGCAGCCAAACTTGGGGGGGGATAAACGATGGCTACACCTTC

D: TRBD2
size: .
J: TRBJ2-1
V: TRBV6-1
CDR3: CASSEILAGSNEQFF
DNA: TGTGCCAGCAGTGAAATACTAGCGGGGAGCAATGAGCAGTTCTTC

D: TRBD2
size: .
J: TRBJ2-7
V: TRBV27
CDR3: CASSPMAVAGPSYEQYF
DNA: TGTGCCAGCAGTCCCATGGCGGTAGCGGGACCCTCCTACGAGCAGTACTTC

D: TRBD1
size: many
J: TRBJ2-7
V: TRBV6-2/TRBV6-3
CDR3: CASSYTTGVLKYEQYF
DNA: TGTGCCAGCAGTTATACGACAGGGGTCCTCAAATACGAGCAGTACTTC

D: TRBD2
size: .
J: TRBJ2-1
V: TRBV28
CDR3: CASTSSGTSYNEQFF
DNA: TGTGCCAGCACCTCGAGCGGGACCTCCTACAATGAGCAGTTCTTC

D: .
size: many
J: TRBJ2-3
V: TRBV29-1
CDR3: CSVRQDTDTQYF
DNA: TGCAGCGTTAGACAGGACACAGATACGCAGTATTTT

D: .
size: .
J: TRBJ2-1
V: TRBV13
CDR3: CASKRTPYNEQFF
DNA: TGTGCCAGCAAGCGGACTCCCTACAATGAGCAGTTCTTC

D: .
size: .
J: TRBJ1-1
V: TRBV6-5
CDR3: CASAAGRTEAFF
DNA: TGTGCCAGCGCGGCAGGGAGGACTGAAGCTTTCTTT

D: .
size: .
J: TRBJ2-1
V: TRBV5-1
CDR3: CASSLRVRGVRNEQFF
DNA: TGCGCCAGCAGCTTGCGAGTCAGGGGTGTCCGCAATGAGCAGTTCTTC

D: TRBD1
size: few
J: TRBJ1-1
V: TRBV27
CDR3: CASSDSVGRGLTEAFF
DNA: TGTGCCAGCAGTGACAGTGTAGGCAGGGGGCTCACTGAAGCTTTCTTT